Listed below are T cell receptor beta chains from one sample, sequenced in a study of cytomegalovirus exposure and HLA in healthy donors. Only in-frame clones appear in the TCRdb table, and some are missing; sequencing was by immunoSEQ multiplex PCR. The table includes roughly 150,000 clones, 75% to 90% detected once. Input material: PBMCs. These receptor sequences come from a female donor in good health and CMV-seronegative. CDR3s include the opening cysteine and the closing phenylalanine or tryptophan. The D gene is left open where the match is weak. Expanded clones get a size class; other rows say once, few or many, or leave the size out.

.	15	.	TRBJ2-2	TRBV7-9	TGTGCCAGCAGCTTGAGACAGGTGAACACCGGGGAGCTGTTTTTT	CASSLRQVNTGELFF
.	14	.	TRBJ2-1	TRBV6-5	TGTGCCATTCCAATACTAGTCACGTACAATGAGCAGTTCTTC	CAIPILVTYNEQFF
.	14	few	TRBJ1-1	TRBV2	TGTGCCAGCAGCTGGGGGGGACTCAACACTGAAGCTTTCTTT	CASSWGGLNTEAFF
.	16	few	TRBJ1-5	TRBV25-1	TGTGCCAGCAGTGAAGCAACCTGGACAGTTAATCAGCCCCAGCATTTT	CASSEATWTVNQPQHF
.	14	.	TRBJ2-7	TRBV27	TGTGCCAGCAGGGCCGGGACTTCGCCGGGTCGGCAGTACTTC	CASRAGTSPGRQYF
TRBD2	17	.	TRBJ2-1	TRBV7-9	TGTGCCAGCAGCGCTGGGGGAGTAGCGGGAGCAGCGGGTGAGCAGTTCTTC	CASSAGGVAGAAGEQFF
TRBD2	16	.	TRBJ2-3	TRBV5-1	TGCGCCAGCAGCTTGGAGCTAGCGGGAGTTACAGATACGCAGTATTTT	CASSLELAGVTDTQYF
.	12	once	TRBJ2-7	TRBV28	TGTGCCAGCAGTTCCAGGGCCCACGAGCAGTACTTC	CASSSRAHEQYF
TRBD1	13	.	TRBJ1-1	TRBV6-1	TGTGCCAGCAGTGGGACAGGGTTTGTCGAAGCTTTCTTT	CASSGTGFVEAFF
TRBD2	15	.	TRBJ2-3	TRBV5-6	TGTGCCAGCAGCCCGGGACTAGCGGACACAGATACGCAGTATTTT	CASSPGLADTDTQYF
.	14	.	TRBJ2-7	TRBV11-2	TGTGCCACCCCGGGAGGGGGCTTCTATTACGAGCAGTACTTC	CATPGGGFYYEQYF
.	15	.	TRBJ1-1	TRBV28	TGTGCCAGCAGTTTCTCGACAGCCCTGAACACTGAAGCTTTCTTT	CASSFSTALNTEAFF
TRBD2	16	.	TRBJ2-7	TRBV6-1	TGTGCCAGCAGTGTCGGACTAGCGGGAGACCCCTACGAGCAGTACTTC	CASSVGLAGDPYEQYF
.	12	few	TRBJ1-2	TRBV6-5	TGTGCCAGCTGGGGCCGTAACTATGGCTACACCTTC	CASWGRNYGYTF
.	16	.	TRBJ2-5	TRBV7-2	TGTGCCAGCAGCTTAGTAGCTTTCCCGTACCAAGAGACCCAGTACTTC	CASSLVAFPYQETQYF
TRBD2	12	once	TRBJ2-1	TRBV27	TGTGCCAGTGGGACTAGCGGTAATGAGCAGTTCTTC	CASGTSGNEQFF
TRBD1	14	once	TRBJ2-2	TRBV27	TGTGCCAGCGGGGCAGGGGGCTTTACCGGGGAGCTGTTTTTT	CASGAGGFTGELFF
TRBD2	14	once	TRBJ2-1	TRBV29-1	TGCAGCGTTGAAACGGGAGGTTCCTACAATGAGCAGTTCTTC	CSVETGGSYNEQFF
.	14	.	TRBJ1-5	TRBV28	TGTGCCACCTCTTTAGGGAGAATCAATCAGCCCCAGCATTTT	CATSLGRINQPQHF
TRBD2	16	.	TRBJ2-1	TRBV4-2	TGTGCCAGCAGCCAACCCCAGCGGGAGGGCCGGAATGAGCAGTTCTTC	CASSQPQREGRNEQFF
.	15	.	TRBJ1-1	TRBV30	TGTGCCTGGAGTTCTTTGGGACAAAAGAACACTGAAGCTTTCTTT	CAWSSLGQKNTEAFF
TRBD1	14	few	TRBJ1-5	TRBV19	TGTGCCAGCAAGGGACAGGTGCGCAATCAGCCCCAGCATTTT	CASKGQVRNQPQHF
.	15	.	TRBJ2-1	TRBV5-1	TGCGCCAGCAGCCCTGACAGCATTTCCTACAATGAGCAGTTCTTC	CASSPDSISYNEQFF
TRBD1	16	.	TRBJ2-7	TRBV6-6	TGTGCCAGCAGTTACCGGAGGACAGGCCGAAGGTACGAGCAGTACTTC	CASSYRRTGRRYEQYF